The 5 T cell receptor beta chains listed next were all sequenced from one sample in a study of blood T cell repertoires in COVID-19. Data came from immunoSEQ multiplex PCR; TCRdb stores just in-frame clones and leaves some out. The top ten hold approximately 12% of the sample, which has about 130,000 clones, 80% to 85% seen once. Sample: peripheral blood. The receptors were sampled from a woman aged 25 to 39 who had recovered from COVID-19.

J is TRBJ1-1 and V is TRBV6-5; 11 bases match TRBD1. The CDR3 has 15 amino acids. J was trimmed by 6 bases and V by 4 bases; bases with no gene match: 7. Germline assignment: CDR1 MNHEY and CDR2 SVGAGI. CDR3 sequence: CASSSLGQGGAEAFF. In nucleotides, the CDR3 is TGTGCCAGCAGTTCCCTGGGACAGGGGGGCGCTGAAGCTTTCTTT.

The chain is built from TRBV4-1 and TRBJ2-1; TRBD2 might be the D (5 bases). This CDR3 is built from 15 residues. The V gene lost 3 bases and the J gene lost 0 bases, with 9 bases spanning the gap. CDR1 is MGHRA, CDR2 YSYEKL, per germline. For the CDR3, the DNA is TGCGCCAGCAGCCATCTACTAGACTCCTACAATGAGCAGTTCTTC. This codes for CASSHLLDSYNEQFF.

The gene calls are TRBV7-9 and TRBJ2-1, with TRBD2 as a possible D gene (6 bases). The CDR3 totals 13 residues. Germline V gives CDR1 SEHNR, CDR2 FQNEAQ (reference sequence). Trimming took off 8 bases at V and 2 bases at J, with 10 bases between the two ends. The CDR3 sequence: CASRGGAYNEQFF. In DNA, the CDR3 is TGTGCCAGCCGGGGCGGGGCCTACAATGAGCAGTTCTTC.

In regard to this clone: A junction end diverges from the germline sequence, so it may reflect a read error. The rearrangement uses TRBV12-3 or TRBV12-4 and TRBJ1-3; TRBD1 aligns across 9 bases. This CDR3 region has 13 residues. The CDR3 DNA is TGTGCCAGCAGTTTACTGGGACAGGGTTTTTCAGATTTT. This codes for CASSLLGQGFSDF.

V and J are TRBV29-1 and TRBJ2-3, with D tentatively TRBD2 (5 bases). V lost 6 bases to trimming and J lost 0 bases, with 10 bases between them. The CDR3 is 13 amino acids. Germline loops: CDR1 SQVTM, CDR2 ANQGSEA. CDR3 protein: CSVAAASTDTQYF. The CDR3 DNA follows: TGCAGCGTAGCAGCGGCTAGCACAGATACGCAGTATTTT.